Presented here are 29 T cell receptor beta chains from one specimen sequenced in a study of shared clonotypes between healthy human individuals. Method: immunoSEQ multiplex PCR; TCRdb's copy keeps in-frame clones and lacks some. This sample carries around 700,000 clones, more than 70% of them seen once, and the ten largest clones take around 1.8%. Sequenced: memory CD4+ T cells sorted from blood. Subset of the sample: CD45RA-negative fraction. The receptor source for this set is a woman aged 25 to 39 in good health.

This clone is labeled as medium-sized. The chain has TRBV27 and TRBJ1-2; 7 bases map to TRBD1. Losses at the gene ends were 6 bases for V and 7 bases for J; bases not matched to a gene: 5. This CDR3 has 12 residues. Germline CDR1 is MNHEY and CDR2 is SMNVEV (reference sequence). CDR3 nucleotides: TGTGCCAGCAGGAAGACAGGGTCTGGCTACACCTTC. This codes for CASRKTGSGYTF.

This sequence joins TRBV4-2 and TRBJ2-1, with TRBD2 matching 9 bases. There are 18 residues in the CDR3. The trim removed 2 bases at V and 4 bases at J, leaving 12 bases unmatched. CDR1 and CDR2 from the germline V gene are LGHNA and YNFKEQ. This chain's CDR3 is CASSQPTPLAGVYNEQFF. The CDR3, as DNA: TGTGCCAGCAGCCAACCGACACCACTAGCGGGTGTATACAATGAGCAGTTCTTC.

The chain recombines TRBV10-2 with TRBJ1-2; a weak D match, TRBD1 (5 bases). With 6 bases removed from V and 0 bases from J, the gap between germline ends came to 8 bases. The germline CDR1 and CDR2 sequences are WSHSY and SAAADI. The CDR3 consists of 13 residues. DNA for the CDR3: TGCGCCAGCAGACAGGTAGCTAACTATGGCTACACCTTC. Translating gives CASRQVANYGYTF.

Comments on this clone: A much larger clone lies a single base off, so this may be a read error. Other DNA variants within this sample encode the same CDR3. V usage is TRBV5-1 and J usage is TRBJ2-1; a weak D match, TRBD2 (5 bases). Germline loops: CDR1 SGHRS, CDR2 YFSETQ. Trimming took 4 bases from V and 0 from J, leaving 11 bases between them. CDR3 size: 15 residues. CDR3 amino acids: CASSVDSSSYNEQFF. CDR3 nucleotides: TGCGCCAGCAGCGTGGACTCAAGCTCCTACAATGAGCAGTTCTTC. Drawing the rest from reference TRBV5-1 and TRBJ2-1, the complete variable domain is KAGVTQTPRYLIKTRGQQVTLSCSPISGHRSVSWYQQTPGQGLQFLFEYFSETQRNKGNFPGRFSGRQFSNSRSEMNVSTLELGDSALYLCASSVDSSSYNEQFFGPGTRLTVL.

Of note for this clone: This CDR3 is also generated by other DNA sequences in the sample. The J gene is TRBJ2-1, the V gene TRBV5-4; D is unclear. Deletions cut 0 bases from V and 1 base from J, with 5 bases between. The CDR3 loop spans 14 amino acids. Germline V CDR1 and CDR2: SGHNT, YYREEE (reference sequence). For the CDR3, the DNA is TGTGCCAGCAGCTTGGTGGGGTCCTACAATGAGCAGTTCTTC. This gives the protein CASSLVGSYNEQFF.

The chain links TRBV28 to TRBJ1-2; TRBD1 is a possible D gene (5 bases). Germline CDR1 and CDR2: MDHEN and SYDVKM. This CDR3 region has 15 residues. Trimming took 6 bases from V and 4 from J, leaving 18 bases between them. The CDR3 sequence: CASRVTGDVTYGYTF. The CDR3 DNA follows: TGTGCCAGCAGGGTTACAGGAGACGTAACCTATGGCTACACCTTC.

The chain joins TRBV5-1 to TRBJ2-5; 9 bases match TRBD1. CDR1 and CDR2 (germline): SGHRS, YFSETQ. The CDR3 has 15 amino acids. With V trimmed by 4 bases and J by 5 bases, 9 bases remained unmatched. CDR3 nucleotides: TGCGCCAGCAGCGTATCCGGGACAGGGCGGGAGACCCAGTACTTC. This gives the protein CASSVSGTGRETQYF.

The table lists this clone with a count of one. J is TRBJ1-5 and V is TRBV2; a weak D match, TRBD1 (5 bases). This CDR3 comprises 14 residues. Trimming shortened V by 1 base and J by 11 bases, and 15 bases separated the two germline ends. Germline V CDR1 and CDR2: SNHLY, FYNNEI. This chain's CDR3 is CASSEEAGNMAQHF. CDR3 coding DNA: TGTGCCAGCAGTGAAGAGGCAGGGAATATGGCCCAGCATTTT. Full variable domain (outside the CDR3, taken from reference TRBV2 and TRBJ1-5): EPEVTQTPSHQVTQMGQEVILRCVPISNHLYFYWYRQILGQKVEFLVSFYNNEISEKSEIFDDQFSVERPDGSNFTLKIRSTKLEDSAMYFCASSEEAGNMAQHFGDGTRLSIL.

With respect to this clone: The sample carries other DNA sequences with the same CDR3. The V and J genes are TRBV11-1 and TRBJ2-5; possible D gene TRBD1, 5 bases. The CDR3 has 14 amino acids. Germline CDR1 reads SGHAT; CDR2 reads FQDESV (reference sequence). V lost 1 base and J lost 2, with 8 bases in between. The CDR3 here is CASSLGAGQETQYF. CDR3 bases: TGTGCCAGCAGCTTAGGCGCAGGGCAAGAGACCCAGTACTTC.

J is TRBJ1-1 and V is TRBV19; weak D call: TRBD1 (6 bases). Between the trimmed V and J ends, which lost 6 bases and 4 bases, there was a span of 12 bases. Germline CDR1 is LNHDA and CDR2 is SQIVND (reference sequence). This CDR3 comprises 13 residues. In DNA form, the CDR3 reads TGTGCCAGTAGGGTGACAGGAGGCACTGAAGCTTTCTTT. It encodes CASRVTGGTEAFF.

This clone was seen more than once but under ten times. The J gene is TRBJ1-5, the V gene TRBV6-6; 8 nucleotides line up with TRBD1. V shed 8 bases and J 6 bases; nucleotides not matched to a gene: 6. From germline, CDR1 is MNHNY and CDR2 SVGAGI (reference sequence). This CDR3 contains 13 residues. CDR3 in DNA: TGTGCCAGCCGCGGACAGGGCAGTCAGCCCCAGCATTTT. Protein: CASRGQGSQPQHF.

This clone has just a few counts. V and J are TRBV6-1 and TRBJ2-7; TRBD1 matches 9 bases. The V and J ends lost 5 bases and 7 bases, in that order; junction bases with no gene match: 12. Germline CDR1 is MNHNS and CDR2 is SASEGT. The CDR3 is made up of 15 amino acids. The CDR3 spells CASSFVTGGLGEQYF. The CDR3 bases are TGTGCCAGCAGTTTTGTGACAGGGGGTTTGGGTGAGCAGTACTTC.

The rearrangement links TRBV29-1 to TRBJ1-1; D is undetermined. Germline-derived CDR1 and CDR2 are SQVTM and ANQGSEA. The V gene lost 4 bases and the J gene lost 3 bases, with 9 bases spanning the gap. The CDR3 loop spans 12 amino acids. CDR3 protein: CSVVRGYTEAFF. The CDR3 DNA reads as TGCAGCGTTGTTCGGGGATACACTGAAGCTTTCTTT.

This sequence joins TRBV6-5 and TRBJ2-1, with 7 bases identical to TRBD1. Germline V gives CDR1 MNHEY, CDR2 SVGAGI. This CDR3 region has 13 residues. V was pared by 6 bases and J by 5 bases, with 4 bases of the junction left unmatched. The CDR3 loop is CASRGTEHNEQFF. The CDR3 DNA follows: TGTGCCAGCAGGGGGACAGAACACAATGAGCAGTTCTTC.

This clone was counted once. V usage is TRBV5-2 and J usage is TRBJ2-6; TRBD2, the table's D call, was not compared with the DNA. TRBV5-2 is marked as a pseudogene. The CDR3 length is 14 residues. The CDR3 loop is CASSFSSGANVLTF. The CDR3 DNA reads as TGTGCCAGCAGCTTCTCTTCTGGGGCCAACGTCCTGACTTTC.

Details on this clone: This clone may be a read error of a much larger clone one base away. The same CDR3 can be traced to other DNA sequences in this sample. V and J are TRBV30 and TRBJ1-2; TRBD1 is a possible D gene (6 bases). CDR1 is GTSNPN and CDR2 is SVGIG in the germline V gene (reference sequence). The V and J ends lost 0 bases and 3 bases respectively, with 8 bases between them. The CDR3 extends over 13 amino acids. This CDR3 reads CAWSVQGDYGYTF. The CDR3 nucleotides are TGTGCCTGGAGTGTACAGGGTGACTATGGCTACACCTTC.

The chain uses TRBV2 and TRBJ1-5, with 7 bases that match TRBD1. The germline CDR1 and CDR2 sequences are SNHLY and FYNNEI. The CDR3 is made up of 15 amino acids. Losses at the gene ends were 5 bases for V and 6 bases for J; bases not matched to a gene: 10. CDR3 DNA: TGTGCCAGCAGTCAGTCAGGGGGGGTGACTCAGCCCCAGCATTTT. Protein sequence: CASSQSGGVTQPQHF.

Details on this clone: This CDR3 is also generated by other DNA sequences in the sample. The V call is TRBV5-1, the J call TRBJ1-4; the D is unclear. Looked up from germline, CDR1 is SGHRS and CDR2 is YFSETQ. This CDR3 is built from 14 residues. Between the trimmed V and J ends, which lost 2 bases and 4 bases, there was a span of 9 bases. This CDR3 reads CASSLGSGNEKLFF. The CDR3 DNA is TGCGCCAGCAGCTTAGGGTCGGGTAATGAAAAACTGTTTTTT. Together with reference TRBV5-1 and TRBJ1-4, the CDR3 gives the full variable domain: KAGVTQTPRYLIKTRGQQVTLSCSPISGHRSVSWYQQTPGQGLQFLFEYFSETQRNKGNFPGRFSGRQFSNSRSEMNVSTLELGDSALYLCASSLGSGNEKLFFGSGTQLSVL.

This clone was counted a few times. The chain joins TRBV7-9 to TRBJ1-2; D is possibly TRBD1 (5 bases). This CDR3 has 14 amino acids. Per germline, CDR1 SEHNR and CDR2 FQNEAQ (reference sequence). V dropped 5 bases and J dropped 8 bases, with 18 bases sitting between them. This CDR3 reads CASSNQNQGSGYTF. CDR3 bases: TGTGCCAGCAGCAACCAGAATCAGGGTTCGGGCTACACCTTC.

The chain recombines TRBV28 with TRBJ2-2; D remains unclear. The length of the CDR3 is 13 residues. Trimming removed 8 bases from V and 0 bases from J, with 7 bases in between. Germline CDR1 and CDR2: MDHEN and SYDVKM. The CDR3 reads CASGTTNTGELFF. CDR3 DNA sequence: TGTGCCAGCGGTACTACGAACACCGGGGAGCTGTTTTTT. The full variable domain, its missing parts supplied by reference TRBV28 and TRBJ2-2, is DVKVTQSSRYLVKRTGEKVFLECVQDMDHENMFWYRQDPGLGLRLIYFSYDVKMKEKGDIPEGYSVSREKKERFSLILESASTNQTSMYLCASGTTNTGELFFGEGSRLTVL.

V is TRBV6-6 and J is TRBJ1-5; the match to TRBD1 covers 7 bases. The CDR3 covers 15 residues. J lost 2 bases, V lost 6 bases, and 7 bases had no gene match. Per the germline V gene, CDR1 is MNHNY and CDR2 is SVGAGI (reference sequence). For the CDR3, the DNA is TGTGCCAGCAGCACGGGAGGGGGCGGCAATCAGCCCCAGCATTTT. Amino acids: CASSTGGGGNQPQHF.

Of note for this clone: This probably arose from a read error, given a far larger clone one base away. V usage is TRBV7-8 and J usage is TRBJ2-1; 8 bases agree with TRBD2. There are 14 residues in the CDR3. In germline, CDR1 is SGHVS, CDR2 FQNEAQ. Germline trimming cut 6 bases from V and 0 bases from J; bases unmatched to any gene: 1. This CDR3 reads CASSSGNSYNEQFF. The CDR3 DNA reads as TGTGCCAGCAGTAGCGGGAACTCCTACAATGAGCAGTTCTTC.

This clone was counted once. The DNA of the CDR3 is TGTGCCAGCAGCGGAGGAGCTAGCGGGCGGTTGGAGACCCAGTACTTC. It yields the protein CASSGGASGRLETQYF. The chain uses TRBV9 and TRBJ2-5; 8 bases agree with TRBD2. CDR3 length equals 16 residues. V dropped 3 bases and J dropped 5; count of bases not matched to a gene: 12. CDR1 and CDR2 (germline): SGDLS, YYNGEE.

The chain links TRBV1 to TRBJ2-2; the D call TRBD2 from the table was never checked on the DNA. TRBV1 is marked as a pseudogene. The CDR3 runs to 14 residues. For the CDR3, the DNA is TGCACCAGCCCCGGGACTTCGAACACCGGGGAGCTGTTTTTT. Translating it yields CTSPGTSNTGELFF.

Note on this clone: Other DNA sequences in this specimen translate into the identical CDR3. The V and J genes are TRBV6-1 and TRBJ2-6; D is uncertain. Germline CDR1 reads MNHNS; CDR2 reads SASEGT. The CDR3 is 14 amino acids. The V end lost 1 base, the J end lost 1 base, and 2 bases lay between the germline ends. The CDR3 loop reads CASSEGSGANVLTF. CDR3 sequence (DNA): TGTGCCAGCAGTGAAGGGTCTGGGGCCAACGTCCTGACTTTC.

As DNA, the CDR3 is TGCGCCAGCAGCCATCCTGGGGTGGCGGGGGTCACCTACGAGCAGTACTTC. Its translation is CASSHPGVAGVTYEQYF. The chain uses TRBV4-1 and TRBJ2-7, with TRBD2 identical over 7 bases. J lost 2 bases, V lost 3 bases, and 13 bases had no gene match. The CDR3 extends over 17 amino acids. CDR1 is MGHRA, CDR2 YSYEKL, per germline.

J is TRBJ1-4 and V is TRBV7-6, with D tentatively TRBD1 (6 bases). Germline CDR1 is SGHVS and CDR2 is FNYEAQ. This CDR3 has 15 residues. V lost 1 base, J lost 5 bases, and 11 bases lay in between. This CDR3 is CASSLGQESNEKLFF. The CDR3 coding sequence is TGTGCCAGCAGCTTAGGACAGGAATCGAATGAAAAACTGTTTTTT.

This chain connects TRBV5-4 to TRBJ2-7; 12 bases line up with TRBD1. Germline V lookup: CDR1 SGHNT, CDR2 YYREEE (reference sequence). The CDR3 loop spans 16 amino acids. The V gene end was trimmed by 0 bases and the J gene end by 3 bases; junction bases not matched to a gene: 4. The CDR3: CASSLGGTGGLYEQYF. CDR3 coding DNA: TGTGCCAGCAGCTTGGGGGGGACAGGGGGCCTCTACGAGCAGTACTTC.

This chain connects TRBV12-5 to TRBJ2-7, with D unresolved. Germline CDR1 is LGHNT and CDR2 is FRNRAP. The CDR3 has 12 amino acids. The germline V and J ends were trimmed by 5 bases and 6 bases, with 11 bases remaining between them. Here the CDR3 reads CASGTWDGEQYF. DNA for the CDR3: TGTGCTAGTGGTACCTGGGATGGCGAGCAGTACTTC.